The 23 T cell receptor beta chains below were found in one sample sequenced in a study of blood T cell repertoires in COVID-19. Clones were sequenced by immunoSEQ multiplex PCR, and TCRdb holds only the in-frame ones, with some missing. Among under 130,000 clones listed, about four fifths were seen once. The sample comprised peripheral blood. These receptors originate from a man older than 75 with acute or convalescent COVID-19.

The J gene is TRBJ1-2, the V gene TRBV18; TRBD1 might be the D (6 bases). V was cut by 3 bases and J by 9 bases, with 23 bases left in between. The CDR3 loop spans 16 amino acids. In germline, CDR1 is KGHSH, CDR2 LQKENI. The DNA of the CDR3 is TGTGCCAGCTCACCTACGGTCGGGGAGTGGACAGTCAGCTACACCTTC. This gives the protein CASSPTVGEWTVSYTF.

This clone was counted at least ten times. The same CDR3 arises from other DNA sequences in this sample as well. The chain employs TRBV4-1 and TRBJ1-1; D is undetermined. Trimming pared 0 bases from V and 11 bases from J, leaving 13 bases between. CDR3 length equals 13 residues. Per germline, CDR1 MGHRA and CDR2 YSYEKL. Written as DNA, the CDR3 is TGCGCCAGCAGCCAAGATTCGGGAGGGCGCGCTTTCTTT. It encodes CASSQDSGGRAFF.

The chain joins TRBV30 to TRBJ1-5; perhaps TRBD1 as D (6 bases). The CDR3 covers 14 residues. V lost 2 bases and J 2 bases, leaving 10 bases between the germline ends. Germline CDR1 and CDR2: GTSNPN and SVGIG (reference sequence). The CDR3 spells CAWSRNRGNQPQHF. The CDR3 DNA reads TGTGCCTGGAGTAGGAACAGGGGCAATCAGCCCCAGCATTTT. Based on the CDR3 plus reference TRBV30 and TRBJ1-5, the full variable domain is SQTIHQWPATLVQPVGSPLSLECTVEGTSNPNLYWYRQAAGRGLQLLFYSVGIGQISSEVPQNLSASRPQDRQFILSSKKLLLSDSGFYLCAWSRNRGNQPQHFGDGTRLSIL.

This rearrangement joins TRBV7-3 to TRBJ2-2, with 7 bases matching TRBD2. The germline V gene encodes CDR1 SGHTA and CDR2 FQGTGA. The trim removed 5 bases at V and 6 bases at J, leaving 9 bases unmatched. CDR3 length: 15 amino acids. The CDR3 DNA follows: TGTGCCAGCAGCCCCAGACGGGAGGCACCCGGGGAGCTGTTTTTT. Its translation: CASSPRREAPGELFF.

The chain employs TRBV3-1 (or the pseudogene TRBV3-2) and TRBJ1-1; D might be TRBD1 (6 bases). Germline-derived CDR1 and CDR2 are LGHDT and YNNKEL (reference sequence). The CDR3 runs to 14 residues. The V gene lost 4 bases and the J gene lost 8 bases, with 17 bases spanning the gap. The CDR3 nucleotides read TGTGCCAGCAGCCGGATAGAGGGGGAATCAGAAGCTTTCTTT. Amino acids: CASSRIEGESEAFF.

This chain connects TRBV11-1 to TRBJ1-1, with 7 bases lining up with TRBD1. Germline V gene lookup returns CDR1 SGHAT and CDR2 FQDESV (reference sequence). Trimming at V came to 5 bases and at J to 5 bases, leaving 5 bases not matched to a gene. CDR3 size: 13 residues. For the CDR3, the DNA is TGTGCCAGCAGCAAGACAGGGATGACTGAAGCTTTCTTT. This encodes CASSKTGMTEAFF.

This chain uses TRBV28 with TRBJ1-6; D is perhaps TRBD1 (6 bases). Germline CDR1 is MDHEN and CDR2 is SYDVKM. This CDR3 is 14 amino acids long. The ends were cut back, 3 bases at V and 10 bases at J, with 13 bases in the middle. In DNA, the CDR3 is TGTGCCAGCAGTTTTGGGGGCGCGAGCTCACCCCTCCACTTT. The encoded protein is CASSFGGASSPLHF.

The chain carries TRBV3-1 (or the pseudogene TRBV3-2) and TRBJ1-2, with D possibly being TRBD1 (5 bases). Germline V gene lookup returns CDR1 LGHDT and CDR2 YNNKEL (reference sequence). V was cut by 4 bases and J by 4 bases, with 13 bases left in between. The CDR3 sequence is 14 residues long. The CDR3 sequence: CASSLRQPIYGYTF. CDR3 sequence (DNA): TGTGCCAGCAGCCTTAGACAGCCGATCTATGGCTACACCTTC.

This clone was seen more than once but under ten times. J is TRBJ1-5 and V is TRBV30; 7 nucleotides match TRBD1. Germline V gene lookup returns CDR1 GTSNPN and CDR2 SVGIG (reference sequence). The CDR3 has 13 residues. V was pared by 1 base and J by 5 bases, with 2 bases of the junction left unmatched. The CDR3 DNA sequence: TGTGCCTGGAGTGCCCAGGGGGATCAGCCCCAGCATTTT. This gives the protein CAWSAQGDQPQHF. Complete variable domain (other parts from reference TRBV30 and TRBJ1-5): SQTIHQWPATLVQPVGSPLSLECTVEGTSNPNLYWYRQAAGRGLQLLFYSVGIGQISSEVPQNLSASRPQDRQFILSSKKLLLSDSGFYLCAWSAQGDQPQHFGDGTRLSIL.

The CDR3 region is CASSYTGGETQYF. The CDR3 DNA is TGTGCCAGCAGTTACACAGGGGGAGAGACCCAGTACTTC. The chain uses TRBV6-5 and TRBJ2-5; 8 nucleotides align to TRBD1. Unmatched junction bases numbered 0, after V lost 2 bases and J lost 4 bases. The length of the CDR3 is 13 residues. Germline V gene lookup returns CDR1 MNHEY and CDR2 SVGAGI.

As DNA, the CDR3 is TGTGCCAGCAGCGTAGTGTCAACAGATACGCAGTATTTT. Amino acid sequence: CASSVVSTDTQYF. The V and J genes are TRBV9 and TRBJ2-3; D not resolved. The CDR3 totals 13 residues. Germline V gives CDR1 SGDLS, CDR2 YYNGEE. V shed 0 bases and J shed 3 bases, with 5 bases lying between them.

This clone was observed a few times. The V and J genes are TRBV5-1 and TRBJ2-7; 11 bases align to TRBD1. The CDR3 has 15 amino acids. Germline CDR1 reads SGHRS; CDR2 reads YFSETQ. V lost 0 bases, J lost 3 bases, and 2 bases stayed unmatched. The CDR3 nucleotides are TGCGCCAGCAGCTTGGGGACAGGGGGCATCTACGAGCAGTACTTC. Amino acids: CASSLGTGGIYEQYF.

CDR3 loop: CASSHGTNQNQPQHF. Written as DNA, the CDR3 is TGTGCCAGCTCGCACGGGACTAACCAGAATCAGCCCCAGCATTTT. This sequence joins TRBV18 and TRBJ1-5; a possible D gene is TRBD1 (5 bases). Trimming took 6 bases from V and 4 from J, leaving 16 bases between them. The CDR3 has 15 amino acids. CDR1 is KGHSH, CDR2 LQKENI, per germline.

This chain uses TRBV4-3 with TRBJ2-7, with 8 positions matching TRBD1. This CDR3 region has 14 residues. After removal of 4 bases from V and 3 bases from J, the junction contained 5 bases not matched to a gene. CDR1 and CDR2 from the germline V gene are LGHNA and YSLEER. CDR3 sequence (DNA): TGCGCCAGCAGCCTTTGGACAGGGATCTACGAGCAGTACTTC. This encodes CASSLWTGIYEQYF.

This clone was seen just once. V and J are TRBV5-1 and TRBJ1-1; the match to TRBD1 covers 7 bases. Germline values: CDR1 SGHRS, CDR2 YFSETQ. J lost 4 bases, V lost 0 bases, and 3 bases had no gene match. The CDR3 covers 14 residues. DNA of the CDR3: TGCGCCAGCAGCTTGGAAGACAGGGCCACTGAAGCTTTCTTT. Translating gives CASSLEDRATEAFF.

The genes are TRBV2 and TRBJ2-7, with a weak D call TRBD1 (5 bases). CDR1 and CDR2 from the germline V gene are SNHLY and FYNNEI. The CDR3 contains 12 residues. The ends were cut back, 7 bases at V and 2 bases at J, with 9 bases in the middle. CDR3 sequence (DNA): TGTGCCAGCAATGCAGGGACCTACGAGCAGTACTTC. Its protein is CASNAGTYEQYF. Drawing the rest from reference TRBV2 and TRBJ2-7, the complete variable domain is EPEVTQTPSHQVTQMGQEVILRCVPISNHLYFYWYRQILGQKVEFLVSFYNNEISEKSEIFDDQFSVERPDGSNFTLKIRSTKLEDSAMYFCASNAGTYEQYFGPGTRLTVT.

V is TRBV29-1 and J is TRBJ2-3; 7 bases map to TRBD1. The CDR3 has 14 residues. Per germline, CDR1 SQVTM and CDR2 ANQGSEA. V lost 7 bases, J lost 6 bases, and 13 bases stayed unmatched. As DNA, the CDR3 is TGCAGCGCCACCAGTGGGGTCAGGGGGGATACGCAGTATTTT. This translates into CSATSGVRGDTQYF.

This clone was observed a few times. The chain carries TRBV18 and TRBJ2-2; 14 bases agree with TRBD2. J was trimmed by 6 bases and V by 3 bases; bases with no gene match: 3. Germline CDR1 and CDR2: KGHSH and LQKENI. The CDR3 length is 16 residues. The CDR3 loop reads CASSPPGLAGAGELFF. For the CDR3, the DNA is TGTGCCAGCTCACCTCCGGGACTAGCGGGAGCCGGGGAGCTGTTTTTT.

CDR3 region: CAISGAAGGYTF. As DNA, the CDR3 is TGTGCCATCAGTGGGGCGGCGGGCGGCTACACCTTC. The rearrangement uses TRBV10-3 and TRBJ1-2; D gene unclear. Germline V gives CDR1 ENHRY, CDR2 SYGVKD. This CDR3 contains 12 residues. V dropped 4 bases and J dropped 8 bases, with 11 bases sitting between them.

This clone was observed a handful of times. The CDR3 region is CASSYAGGRPPYEQYF. The CDR3 region has the DNA TGTGCCAGCAGTTATGCGGGGGGACGGCCGCCTTACGAGCAGTACTTC. This rearrangement joins TRBV6-2 or TRBV6-3 to TRBJ2-7; TRBD2 matches 8 bases. V shed 3 bases, J shed 4 bases, and the junction held 11 bases outside the gene matches. CDR1 and CDR2 from the germline V gene are MNHEY and SVGEGT. The CDR3 loop spans 16 amino acids.

The chain is built from TRBV28 and TRBJ2-7; 8 bases fit TRBD1. Germline CDR1 and CDR2: MDHEN and SYDVKM. The CDR3 totals 14 residues. With 5 bases clipped from V and 4 bases from J, the junction kept 7 bases outside the gene matches. The CDR3 DNA follows: TGTGCCAGCAGTCTCCCGGGACAGGAGTACGAGCAGTACTTC. The encoded protein is CASSLPGQEYEQYF.

The V gene is TRBV5-1, the J gene TRBJ2-7; 9 bases fit TRBD1. Looked up from germline, CDR1 is SGHRS and CDR2 is YFSETQ. CDR3 length: 16 amino acids. V lost 0 bases and J lost 6; bases outside the gene matches: 10. This CDR3 reads CASSLDTGTGMGEQYF. CDR3 DNA sequence: TGCGCCAGCAGCTTGGATACCGGGACAGGGATGGGCGAGCAGTACTTC.

This clone was detected only a few times. CDR3 sequence (DNA): TGTGCCAGCACCCCCTCCTCCGCGGTTGTGTCCTACGAGCAGTACTTC. This codes for CASTPSSAVVSYEQYF. V is TRBV28 and J is TRBJ2-7; D not resolved. There are 16 residues in the CDR3. CDR1 and CDR2 from the germline V gene are MDHEN and SYDVKM. V lost 7 bases to trimming and J lost 1 base, with 20 bases between them.